The T cell receptor (beta chain) described here comes from a study of cytomegalovirus exposure and HLA in healthy donors. At the level of the study: An earlier analysis identified 117 million unique TCR beta sequences in 170 million or so T cells.

Germline V gives CDR1 SGDLS, CDR2 YYNGEE. This CDR3 is built from 15 residues. V was cut by 1 base and J by 2 bases, with 11 bases left in between. Study conclusions and caveats: The authors confirmed in vitro that a few CMV-associated chains were specific for CMV antigens. The classifier was said to identify cytomegalovirus status with high specificity and sensitivity.

The PCR was carried out with 60 Vbeta primers and 13 Jbeta primers. Some clones are missing from TCRdb's copy, which holds only in-frame ones; the method was immunoSEQ multiplex PCR. The sample comprises roughly 150,000 clones, approximately 88% of which are singletons, and around 1% rests with the top ten. About this clone itself: Its antigen is currently unknown.

Sequencing was carried out using PBMCs. This chain joins TRBV9 and TRBJ2-3, with TRBD2 as a possible D gene (6 bases). The sequence was collected from a man aged 25 to 40 in good health and CMV-seronegative. CDR3 residues: CASSVTGGFTDTQYF. The CDR3 DNA is TGTGCCAGCAGCGTAACCGGGGGATTCACAGATACGCAGTATTTT.